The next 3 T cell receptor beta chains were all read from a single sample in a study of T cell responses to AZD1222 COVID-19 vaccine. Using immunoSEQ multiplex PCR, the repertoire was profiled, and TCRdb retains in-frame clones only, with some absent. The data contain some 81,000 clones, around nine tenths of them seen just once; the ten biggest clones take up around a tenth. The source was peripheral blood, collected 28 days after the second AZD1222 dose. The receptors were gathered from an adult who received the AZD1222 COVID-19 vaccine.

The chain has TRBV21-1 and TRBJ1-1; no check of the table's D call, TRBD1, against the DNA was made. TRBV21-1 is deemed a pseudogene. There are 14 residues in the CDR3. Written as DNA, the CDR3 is TGTGCCAGCAACAAGACAGGGGGCTACACTGAAGCTTTCTTT. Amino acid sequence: CASNKTGGYTEAFF.

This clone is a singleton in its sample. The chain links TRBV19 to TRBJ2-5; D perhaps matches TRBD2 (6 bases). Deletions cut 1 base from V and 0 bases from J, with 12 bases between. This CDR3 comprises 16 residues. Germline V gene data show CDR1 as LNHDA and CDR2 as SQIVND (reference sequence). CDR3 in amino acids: CASSIGGGRYQETQYF. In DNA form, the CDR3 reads TGTGCCAGTAGTATAGGTGGAGGGAGGTACCAAGAGACCCAGTACTTC.

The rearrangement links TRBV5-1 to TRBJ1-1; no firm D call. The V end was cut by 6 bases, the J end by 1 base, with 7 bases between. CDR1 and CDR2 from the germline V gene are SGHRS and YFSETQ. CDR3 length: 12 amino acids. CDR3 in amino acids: CASKSGNTEAFF. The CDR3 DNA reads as TGCGCCAGCAAATCAGGGAACACTGAAGCTTTCTTT.